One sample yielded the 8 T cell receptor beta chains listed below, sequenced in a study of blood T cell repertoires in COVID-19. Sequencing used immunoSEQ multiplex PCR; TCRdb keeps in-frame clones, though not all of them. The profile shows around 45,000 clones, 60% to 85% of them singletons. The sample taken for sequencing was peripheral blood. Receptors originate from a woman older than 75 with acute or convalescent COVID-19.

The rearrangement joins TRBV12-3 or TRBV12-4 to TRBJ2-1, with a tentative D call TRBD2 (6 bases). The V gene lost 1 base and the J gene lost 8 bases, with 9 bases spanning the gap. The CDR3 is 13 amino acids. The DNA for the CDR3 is TGTGCCAGCAGTTTAGAGGGCGGGGATGAGCAGTTCTTC. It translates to CASSLEGGDEQFF.

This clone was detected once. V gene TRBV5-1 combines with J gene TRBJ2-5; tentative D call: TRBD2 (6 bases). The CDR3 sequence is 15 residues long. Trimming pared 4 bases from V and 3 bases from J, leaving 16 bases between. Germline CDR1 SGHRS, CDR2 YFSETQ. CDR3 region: CASSPGRGREETQYF. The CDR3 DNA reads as TGCGCCAGCAGCCCAGGGCGGGGCCGCGAAGAGACCCAGTACTTC.

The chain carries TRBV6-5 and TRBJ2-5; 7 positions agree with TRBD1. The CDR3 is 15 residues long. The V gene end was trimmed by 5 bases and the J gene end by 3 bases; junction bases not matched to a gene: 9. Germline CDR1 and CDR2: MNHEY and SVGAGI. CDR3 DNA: TGTGCCAGCAGTCGCCCCGCTACAGGGGAAGAGACCCAGTACTTC. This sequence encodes CASSRPATGEETQYF.

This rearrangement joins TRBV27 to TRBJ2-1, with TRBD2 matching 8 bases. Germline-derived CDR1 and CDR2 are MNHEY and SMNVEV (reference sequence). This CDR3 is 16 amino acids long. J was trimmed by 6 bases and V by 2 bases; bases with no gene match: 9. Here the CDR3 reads CASSLRTSSAGNEQFF. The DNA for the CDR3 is TGTGCCAGCAGTTTAAGGACTAGCTCGGCCGGCAATGAGCAGTTCTTC.

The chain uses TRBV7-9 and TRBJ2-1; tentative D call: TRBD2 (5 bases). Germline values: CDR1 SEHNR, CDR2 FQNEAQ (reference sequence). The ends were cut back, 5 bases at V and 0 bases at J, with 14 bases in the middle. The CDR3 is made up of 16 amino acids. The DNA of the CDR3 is TGTGCCAGCAGCCCGCGGGCGGCTAGCTCCTACAATGAGCAGTTCTTC. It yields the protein CASSPRAASSYNEQFF. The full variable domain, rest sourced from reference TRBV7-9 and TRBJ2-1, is DTGVSQNPRHKITKRGQNVTFRCDPISEHNRLYWYRQTLGQGPEFLTYFQNEAQLEKSRLLSDRFSAERPKGSFSTLEIQRTEQGDSAMYLCASSPRAASSYNEQFFGPGTRLTVL.

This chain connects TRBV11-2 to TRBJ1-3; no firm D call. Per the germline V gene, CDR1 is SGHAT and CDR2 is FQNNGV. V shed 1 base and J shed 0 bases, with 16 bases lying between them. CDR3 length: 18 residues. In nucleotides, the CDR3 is TGTGCCAGCAGCTTAGCTATCTCCCGGACTGGCTCTGGAAACACCATATATTTT. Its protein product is CASSLAISRTGSGNTIYF.

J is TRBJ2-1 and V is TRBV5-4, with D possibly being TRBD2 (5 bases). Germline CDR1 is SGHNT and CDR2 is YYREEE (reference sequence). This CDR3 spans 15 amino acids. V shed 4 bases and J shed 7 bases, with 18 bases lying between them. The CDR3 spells CASSLGGLSGNEQFF. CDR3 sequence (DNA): TGTGCCAGCAGCCTTGGTGGCCTCTCGGGGAATGAGCAGTTCTTC. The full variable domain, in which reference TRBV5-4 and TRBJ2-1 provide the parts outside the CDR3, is ETGVTQSPTHLIKTRGQQVTLRCSSQSGHNTVSWYQQALGQGPQFIFQYYREEENGRGNFPPRFSGLQFPNYSSELNVNALELDDSALYLCASSLGGLSGNEQFFGPGTRLTVL.

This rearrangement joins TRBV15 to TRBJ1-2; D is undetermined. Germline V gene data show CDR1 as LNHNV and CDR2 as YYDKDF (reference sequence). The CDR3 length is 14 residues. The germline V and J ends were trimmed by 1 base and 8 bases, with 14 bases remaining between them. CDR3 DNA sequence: TGTGCCACCAGCAGAGGAACAGTCTCCGGCGGCTACACCTTC. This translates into CATSRGTVSGGYTF.